This is a list of T cell receptor beta chains from one sample in a study of blood T cell repertoires in COVID-19. Clones were sequenced by immunoSEQ multiplex PCR, and TCRdb holds only the in-frame ones, with some missing. The sample has 390,000 or so clones, 87% seen once. The sequencing input was PBMCs or T cells enriched from blood (not recorded which). These receptors all come from a woman aged 45-60 years who had recovered from COVID-19. The CDR3 runs from the conserved cysteine through the conserved F or W. A D gene is named only where the DNA matches it firmly. The listing skips clone size in some rows; elsewhere it reads once, few, many or a size class.

abundance: -
v_gene: TRBV5-1
d_gene: TRBD1
j_gene: TRBJ1-1
CDR3aa: CASSFEGTVNTEAFF
CDR3nt: TGCGCCAGCAGCTTCGAGGGGACAGTGAACACTGAAGCTTTCTTT

abundance: -
v_gene: TRBV15
d_gene: -
j_gene: TRBJ2-7
CDR3aa: CATSRVTVSAYEQYF
CDR3nt: TGTGCCACCAGCAGGGTGACAGTGAGTGCCTACGAGCAGTACTTC

abundance: -
v_gene: TRBV19
d_gene: -
j_gene: TRBJ1-1
CDR3aa: CASRMTQGNTEAFF
CDR3nt: TGTGCCAGTAGGATGACTCAGGGGAACACTGAAGCTTTCTTT

abundance: -
v_gene: TRBV5-1
d_gene: TRBD1
j_gene: TRBJ1-1
CDR3aa: CASSATPGTGATEAFF
CDR3nt: TGCGCCAGCAGCGCGACCCCCGGGACAGGGGCCACTGAAGCTTTCTTT

abundance: -
v_gene: TRBV28
d_gene: -
j_gene: TRBJ1-5
CDR3aa: CASSLIRGGNQPQHF
CDR3nt: TGTGCCAGCAGTTTGATCAGGGGCGGCAATCAGCCCCAGCATTTT

abundance: few
v_gene: TRBV6-2/TRBV6-3
d_gene: -
j_gene: TRBJ1-2
CDR3aa: CASSQGQSWGYTF
CDR3nt: TGTGCCAGCAGCCAAGGACAGTCTTGGGGCTACACCTTC

abundance: -
v_gene: TRBV11-2
d_gene: -
j_gene: TRBJ1-3
CDR3aa: CASSPFRNTIYF
CDR3nt: TGTGCCAGCAGCCCCTTCCGGAACACCATATATTTT

abundance: -
v_gene: TRBV12-3/TRBV12-4
d_gene: -
j_gene: TRBJ1-2
CDR3aa: CASSLLGGGYTF
CDR3nt: TGTGCCAGCAGTTTACTTGGTGGCGGCTACACCTTC

abundance: -
v_gene: TRBV5-1
d_gene: -
j_gene: TRBJ2-5
CDR3aa: CASTGSANQETQYF
CDR3nt: TGCGCCAGCACCGGAAGCGCTAACCAAGAGACCCAGTACTTC

abundance: few
v_gene: TRBV28
d_gene: -
j_gene: TRBJ1-2
CDR3aa: CASSTGRGYTF
CDR3nt: TGTGCCAGCAGTACAGGGAGAGGCTACACCTTC

abundance: few
v_gene: TRBV6-1
d_gene: -
j_gene: TRBJ2-3
CDR3aa: CASSENKGSAGGSDTQYF
CDR3nt: TGTGCCAGCAGTGAAAACAAGGGATCGGCCGGGGGATCAGATACGCAGTATTTT

abundance: -
v_gene: TRBV7-8
d_gene: -
j_gene: TRBJ2-7
CDR3aa: CASSLPGVPYEQYF
CDR3nt: TGTGCCAGCAGCCTCCCGGGGGTCCCCTACGAGCAGTACTTC

abundance: -
v_gene: TRBV5-1
d_gene: -
j_gene: TRBJ1-2
CDR3aa: CASNLGALGGYTF
CDR3nt: TGCGCCAGCAATTTGGGCGCCCTGGGTGGCTACACCTTC

abundance: -
v_gene: TRBV5-5
d_gene: TRBD2
j_gene: TRBJ2-3
CDR3aa: CASSSLAGSTDTQYF
CDR3nt: TGTGCCAGCAGCTCTCTAGCGGGTAGCACAGATACGCAGTATTTT

abundance: -
v_gene: TRBV7-2
d_gene: -
j_gene: TRBJ1-2
CDR3aa: CASSLEGTIGYTF
CDR3nt: TGTGCCAGCAGCTTAGAGGGGACTATTGGCTACACCTTC

abundance: once
v_gene: TRBV5-1
d_gene: TRBD1
j_gene: TRBJ2-3
CDR3aa: CASSIGQDPLPDTQYF
CDR3nt: TGCGCCAGCAGCATCGGACAGGACCCTCTTCCAGATACGCAGTATTTT

abundance: -
v_gene: TRBV3-1/TRBV3-2
d_gene: -
j_gene: TRBJ1-2
CDR3aa: CASTGGVAYGYTF
CDR3nt: TGTGCCAGCACCGGGGGGGTAGCCTATGGCTACACCTTC

abundance: -
v_gene: TRBV6-2/TRBV6-3
d_gene: TRBD1
j_gene: TRBJ2-2
CDR3aa: CASSRSGTGNTGELFF
CDR3nt: TGTGCCAGCAGTAGATCCGGGACAGGCAACACCGGGGAGCTGTTTTTT

abundance: once
v_gene: TRBV19
d_gene: -
j_gene: TRBJ1-4
CDR3aa: CASSGSTGNEKLFF
CDR3nt: TGTGCCAGTAGTGGTTCGACAGGAAATGAAAAACTGTTTTTT

abundance: -
v_gene: TRBV29-1
d_gene: -
j_gene: TRBJ1-4
CDR3aa: CSVEIPGEGEKLFF
CDR3nt: TGCAGCGTTGAAATCCCAGGGGAGGGGGAAAAACTGTTTTTT

abundance: -
v_gene: TRBV6-2/TRBV6-3
d_gene: -
j_gene: TRBJ1-1
CDR3aa: CASSYYRPKGTEAFF
CDR3nt: TGTGCCAGCAGTTACTACAGGCCAAAGGGCACTGAAGCTTTCTTT

abundance: few
v_gene: TRBV2
d_gene: -
j_gene: TRBJ2-4
CDR3aa: CASSADRALAKNIQYF
CDR3nt: TGTGCCAGCAGTGCCGACAGAGCACTAGCCAAAAACATTCAGTACTTC

abundance: -
v_gene: TRBV6-2/TRBV6-3
d_gene: TRBD1
j_gene: TRBJ1-1
CDR3aa: CASSYRDRAFLAFF
CDR3nt: TGTGCCAGCAGTTACAGGGACAGGGCCTTCCTAGCTTTCTTT

abundance: -
v_gene: TRBV7-3
d_gene: TRBD2
j_gene: TRBJ2-3
CDR3aa: CASSSNSGGLTDTQYF
CDR3nt: TGTGCCAGCAGCTCGAATAGCGGGGGGCTCACAGATACGCAGTATTTT

abundance: -
v_gene: TRBV15
d_gene: -
j_gene: TRBJ1-6
CDR3aa: CATGQRENSPLHF
CDR3nt: TGTGCCACCGGACAGCGTGAGAATTCACCCCTCCACTTT

abundance: once
v_gene: TRBV23-1
d_gene: TRBD1
j_gene: TRBJ2-7
CDR3aa: CASSQALQGDYEQYF
CDR3nt: TGCGCCAGCAGTCAAGCTTTGCAGGGGGACTACGAGCAGTACTTC

abundance: -
v_gene: TRBV24-1
d_gene: -
j_gene: TRBJ1-5
CDR3aa: CATSLPESNQPQHF
CDR3nt: TGTGCCACCTCACTCCCGGAGAGCAATCAGCCCCAGCATTTT

abundance: -
v_gene: TRBV9
d_gene: TRBD1
j_gene: TRBJ2-1
CDR3aa: CASSGTGKFREQFF
CDR3nt: TGTGCCAGCAGCGGGACAGGGAAGTTTCGTGAGCAGTTCTTC

abundance: -
v_gene: TRBV13
d_gene: -
j_gene: TRBJ1-3
CDR3aa: CASSLLLGNTIYF
CDR3nt: TGTGCCAGCAGCCTTCTCCTTGGAAACACCATATATTTT

abundance: few
v_gene: TRBV6-4
d_gene: -
j_gene: TRBJ2-1
CDR3aa: CASSAKPSGSYNEQFF
CDR3nt: TGTGCCAGCAGTGCTAAGCCCTCCGGCTCCTACAATGAGCAGTTCTTC

abundance: -
v_gene: TRBV9
d_gene: TRBD1
j_gene: TRBJ2-1
CDR3aa: CASSPGQGRNEQFF
CDR3nt: TGTGCCAGCAGCCCGGGACAGGGGAGGAATGAGCAGTTCTTC

abundance: -
v_gene: TRBV2
d_gene: -
j_gene: TRBJ1-1
CDR3aa: CASSTADSLQAFF
CDR3nt: TGTGCCAGCAGTACCGCGGACAGTTTACAAGCTTTCTTT

abundance: -
v_gene: TRBV2
d_gene: -
j_gene: TRBJ1-2
CDR3aa: CASRPLLGGYGYTF
CDR3nt: TGTGCCAGCAGGCCGCTTCTGGGGGGATATGGCTACACCTTC

abundance: -
v_gene: TRBV5-6
d_gene: TRBD1
j_gene: TRBJ2-7
CDR3aa: CASTLGQGMTYEQYF
CDR3nt: TGTGCCAGCACCCTCGGACAGGGAATGACATACGAGCAGTACTTC

abundance: -
v_gene: TRBV28
d_gene: TRBD1
j_gene: TRBJ1-1
CDR3aa: CASRGRGQTGLVNTEAFF
CDR3nt: TGTGCCAGCAGGGGCAGGGGGCAGACAGGGCTCGTGAACACTGAAGCTTTCTTT

abundance: -
v_gene: TRBV27
d_gene: -
j_gene: TRBJ2-3
CDR3aa: CASAREARTDTQYF
CDR3nt: TGTGCCAGCGCCCGTGAGGCCCGCACAGATACGCAGTATTTT

abundance: -
v_gene: TRBV7-9
d_gene: TRBD1
j_gene: TRBJ1-1
CDR3aa: CASSGLGQGATEAFF
CDR3nt: TGTGCCAGCAGCGGACTGGGACAGGGGGCTACTGAAGCTTTCTTT

abundance: once
v_gene: TRBV3-1/TRBV3-2
d_gene: -
j_gene: TRBJ1-1
CDR3aa: CASSQHEGVTEAFF
CDR3nt: TGTGCCAGCAGCCAACACGAGGGGGTCACTGAAGCTTTCTTT

abundance: -
v_gene: TRBV24-1
d_gene: -
j_gene: TRBJ2-7
CDR3aa: CATSDYGADEQYF
CDR3nt: TGTGCCACCAGTGATTATGGAGCGGACGAGCAGTACTTC